The 5 T cell receptor beta chains reported below all come from one sample, sequenced in a study of blood T cells in healthy people across ages. A J-beta primer mix and a sample-barcoded 5' primer were used in a second PCR of roughly 7 to 12 cycles. From the 5' RACE reads, TCRdb called clonotypes with MiXCR, one entry per CDR3 protein. Of fewer than 1,000,000 distinct CDR3 sequences listed, around two fifths are singletons. Sequences were obtained from blood. These receptors came from a man aged 55 to 70 in good health.

This rearrangement joins TRBV29-1 to TRBJ2-3, with 10 nucleotides matching TRBD1. The CDR3 extends over 13 amino acids. V shed 7 bases, J shed 8 bases, and the junction held 9 bases outside the gene matches. Germline lookup yields CDR1 SQVTM and CDR2 ANQGSEA. The CDR3 DNA follows: TGCAGCGCCGGGACAGGGGATAGCGGTACGCAGTATTTT. Translated: CSAGTGDSGTQYF.

V usage is TRBV6-1 and J usage is TRBJ1-2; unclear D gene. The germline V and J ends were trimmed by 3 bases and 0 bases, with 17 bases remaining between them. Germline loops: CDR1 MNHNS, CDR2 SASEGT. CDR3 length equals 17 residues. DNA for the CDR3: TGTGCCAGCAGTGAGATTGCCCCTGCGGGGACTAACTATGGCTACACCTTC. Amino acids: CASSEIAPAGTNYGYTF.

In its sample, this clonotype was seen a few times. The chain recombines TRBV20-1 with TRBJ2-6; 8 nucleotides line up with TRBD2. The V gene's germline CDR1 is DFQATT and CDR2 SNEGSKA (reference sequence). The CDR3 runs to 14 residues. Trimming at V came to 5 bases and at J to 3 bases, leaving 3 bases not matched to a gene. CDR3 DNA: TGCAGTGCTCAGAGCGGGGGTGGGGCCAACGTCCTGACTTTC. This gives the protein CSAQSGGGANVLTF.

The J gene is TRBJ1-1, the V gene TRBV18; 7 bases fit TRBD1. Germline V gives CDR1 KGHSH, CDR2 LQKENI. V was pared by 6 bases and J by 4 bases, with 8 bases of the junction left unmatched. CDR3 length equals 14 residues. This CDR3 reads CASSPKTGPTEAFF. In nucleotides, the CDR3 is TGTGCCAGCTCCCCAAAGACAGGGCCCACTGAAGCTTTCTTT.

This clonotype showed up just a few times. V and J are TRBV5-6 and TRBJ2-1, with no clear D. Germline V lookup: CDR1 SGHDT, CDR2 YYEEEE. Trimming removed 5 bases at V and 0 bases at J, with 21 bases between. The CDR3 runs 18 residues. The CDR3 region is CASRSAAGQISSYNEQFF. The CDR3 bases are TGTGCCAGCAGGTCCGCCGCTGGGCAGATTAGCTCCTACAATGAGCAGTTCTTC. The full variable domain, in which reference TRBV5-6 and TRBJ2-1 provide the parts outside the CDR3, is DAGVTQSPTHLIKTRGQQVTLRCSPKSGHDTVSWYQQALGQGPQFIFQYYEEEERQRGNFPDRFSGHQFPNYSSELNVNALLLGDSALYLCASRSAAGQISSYNEQFFGPGTRLTVL.